This record looks at one T cell receptor beta chain sequence and its context. Its antigen is undetermined. These data come from a study of PD-L1 blockade in urothelial cancer. Study summary: Patients went on atezolizumab around 2014, receiving 1,200 mg intravenously every 3 weeks. Samples of blood were analyzed 3 weeks (second dose) and 6 weeks after treatment start. Across blood samples, T cells had a median count of roughly 140,000.

Study-wide results and limits: Durable-benefit patients showed greater tumor-associated blood clone expansion at 3 weeks.

Time point denoted: peripheral blood 6 weeks after treatment start. This table comes from immunoSEQ multiplex PCR, and its TCRdb copy is limited to in-frame clones, with some not included. This table has tens of thousands of clones, about 90% appearing once. The germline gives CDR1 MNHEY, CDR2 SVGAGI. Trimming stripped 10 bases from V and 5 bases from J, with 17 bases between. The CDR3 is made up of 13 amino acids. The sequenced sample was PBMCs, obtained around atezolizumab (anti-PD-L1) treatment. The receptor was derived from a man aged 60 to 69 with urothelial cancer. V is TRBV6-5 and J is TRBJ1-2; a possible D gene is TRBD1 (5 bases). CDR3 sequence (DNA): TGTGCCACACAGTTCCAGGGTGGTTATGGCTACACCTTC. Protein: CATQFQGGYGYTF.